These T cell receptor beta chains were read from a single sample in a study of blood T cells in healthy people across ages. TCRdb reprocessed the 5' RACE reads via MiXCR and lists one record per CDR3 protein. The sample lists about 780,000 distinct CDR3 sequences, around two thirds occurring once. The specimen was blood. The origin of the receptors is a man under 40 in good health. CDR3s include the opening cysteine and the closing phenylalanine or tryptophan. Clone size is given for some rows only: seen once, a few or many times, or a class if the clone is expanded.

j_call v_call clone_size cdr3_aa
TRBJ2-3 TRBV9 . CASSVHDGETDTQYF
TRBJ1-4 TRBV9 . CASSPQGRKLFF
TRBJ2-6 TRBV4-3 few CASSQDYRGSNVLTF
TRBJ1-4 TRBV10-3 . CAISESVNEKLFF
TRBJ2-4 TRBV10-3 . CAISAYGDKNIQYF
TRBJ2-7 TRBV29-1 . CSVGTSYEQYF
TRBJ2-3 TRBV7-2 . CASSPRTSGVTDTQYF
TRBJ2-1 TRBV14 few CASSPSRWGSYNEQFF
TRBJ1-5 TRBV7-6 . CASSEDNFGEASNQPQHF
TRBJ2-7 TRBV6-5 . CASSSAGREREQYF
TRBJ2-4 TRBV7-9 few CASSSIVSLAKNIQYF
TRBJ1-6 TRBV27 . CASSFRGGTSGHYNSPLHF
. TRBV7-8 . CASSLAFRGGQTYEQYF
TRBJ2-1 TRBV11-2 . CASSLWEFERNEQFF
TRBJ2-1 TRBV9 . CASSGGPLEAVYNEQFF
TRBJ2-5 TRBV4-3 . CASSQEVSAQETQYF
TRBJ2-4 TRBV6-2/TRBV6-3 . CASSYPGLAYIQYF
TRBJ2-7 TRBV29-1 . CSVEVGAYEQYF
TRBJ1-5 TRBV20-1 . CSARDIGQINQPQHF
TRBJ2-3 TRBV15 . CATSPRLAGTDTQYF